The rows below give T cell receptor beta chains drawn from one sample of a study of blood T cells in healthy people across ages. TCRdb reprocessed the 5' RACE reads via MiXCR and lists one record per CDR3 protein. The repertoire holds about 1.8 million distinct CDR3 sequences, with about 49% as singletons. Specimen: blood. These receptors all come from a woman aged 35 to 49 in good health. The CDR3 runs from the conserved cysteine through the conserved F or W. The D gene is left open where the match is weak. Not all rows give a size; the values are once, few, many and, for expanded clones, a class.

d_gene | j_gene | abundance | v_gene | CDR3aa | CDR3nt
. | TRBJ2-7 | many | TRBV7-2 | CASGPTGPFEQYF | TGTGCCAGCGGCCCGACAGGCCCCTTCGAGCAGTACTTC
TRBD1 | TRBJ2-6 | few | TRBV10-3 | CAISVRTGLSGANVLTF | TGTGCCATCAGTGTTAGGACAGGGTTATCTGGGGCCAACGTCCTGACTTTC
TRBD2 | TRBJ2-5 | . | TRBV3-1 | CASSDSRGAHQETQYF | TGTGCCAGCAGCGACTCGCGGGGGGCACACCAAGAGACCCAGTACTTC
TRBD1 | TRBJ1-2 | . | TRBV11-1 | CASSFQDRGSGYTF | TGTGCCAGCAGCTTCCAGGACAGGGGATCGGGCTACACCTTC
. | TRBJ2-7 | once | TRBV18 | CASSLSVFSYEQYF | TGTGCCAGCTCCCTTTCTGTGTTCTCCTACGAGCAGTACTTC
. | TRBJ2-5 | many | TRBV4-3 | CASSRVLRDPEETQYF | TGCGCCAGCAGCCGGGTACTCAGGGATCCCGAGGAGACCCAGTACTTC
. | TRBJ2-1 | . | TRBV11-3 | CASSRRATGRNEQFF | TGTGCCAGCAGCCGCAGGGCTACAGGAAGGAATGAGCAGTTCTTC
. | TRBJ2-1 | . | TRBV15 | CATSRANEQFF | TGTGCCACCAGCAGAGCCAATGAGCAGTTCTTC
TRBD1 | TRBJ1-1 | . | TRBV28 | CASLGDSGAFF | TGTGCCAGCCTCGGGGACAGCGGAGCTTTCTTT
. | TRBJ2-4 | . | TRBV12-3/TRBV12-4 | CASSTSVSGKNIQYF | TGTGCCAGCAGTACAAGCGTTAGCGGCAAAAACATTCAGTACTTC
. | TRBJ2-3 | . | TRBV7-2 | CASSDRTKDTQYF | TGTGCCAGCAGCGACCGGACTAAAGATACGCAGTATTTT
. | TRBJ2-7 | . | TRBV2 | CASTKLPSDTTYEQYF | TGTGCCAGCACCAAACTCCCTAGCGACACAACCTACGAGCAGTACTTC
. | TRBJ2-3 | few | TRBV11-2 | CASSVRPYQLADTQYF | TGTGCCAGCAGCGTAAGACCTTACCAGCTGGCAGATACGCAGTATTTT
. | TRBJ2-5 | . | TRBV28 | CASSSPGASETQYF | TGTGCCAGCAGTTCCCCGGGGGCCTCGGAGACCCAGTACTTC
. | TRBJ2-1 | . | TRBV20-1 | CSALTGSGNEQFF | TGCAGTGCGCTGACGGGTTCTGGCAATGAGCAGTTCTTC
. | TRBJ2-5 | . | TRBV20-1 | CSAEGGPWQTQYF | TGCAGTGCTGAAGGGGGACCCTGGCAGACCCAGTACTTC
TRBD1 | TRBJ2-5 | . | TRBV5-5 | CASSLGLQGAITQYF | TGTGCCAGCAGCTTGGGACTACAGGGGGCAATAACCCAGTACTTC
. | TRBJ2-3 | . | TRBV27 | CASSFDGVVRMGDTQYF | TGTGCCAGCAGTTTCGACGGGGTGGTTAGGATGGGCGATACGCAGTATTTT
. | TRBJ2-3 | . | TRBV12-3/TRBV12-4 | CASYTRIGTDTQYF | TGTGCCAGCTACACAAGGATTGGCACAGATACGCAGTATTTT
TRBD2 | TRBJ2-5 | . | TRBV20-1 | CSARASGGVGETQYF | TGCAGTGCTAGAGCTAGCGGGGGTGTGGGAGAGACCCAGTACTTC
TRBD2 | TRBJ2-5 | . | TRBV20-1 | CSARGLAGGQETQYF | TGCAGTGCTAGGGGACTAGCGGGGGGTCAAGAGACCCAGTACTTC
. | TRBJ2-1 | . | TRBV7-6 | CASSPTTSTAYNEQFF | TGTGCCAGCAGCCCCACGACTAGTACCGCCTACAATGAGCAGTTCTTC
TRBD1 | TRBJ2-7 | . | TRBV9 | CASSVGAGTATSYEQYF | TGTGCCAGCAGCGTAGGAGCTGGGACAGCAACCTCCTACGAGCAGTACTTC
. | TRBJ2-7 | . | TRBV7-2 | CACSPKGDSSYEQYF | TGTGCCTGCAGCCCCAAAGGCGATAGCTCCTACGAGCAGTACTTC
TRBD1 | TRBJ2-3 | few | TRBV4-3 | CASSDRGADDTQYF | TGCGCCAGCAGCGACAGGGGGGCCGACGATACGCAGTATTTT
TRBD1 | TRBJ1-5 | few | TRBV15 | CATSRGRGQGAYSNQPQHF | TGTGCCACCAGCAGAGGACGGGGACAGGGGGCTTATAGCAATCAGCCCCAGCATTTT
TRBD1 | TRBJ1-2 | few | TRBV28 | CASSPGTAHGYTF | TGTGCCAGTTCGCCCGGGACAGCCCATGGCTACACCTTC
TRBD1 | TRBJ1-2 | few | TRBV7-2 | CASSEEGTGPNYGYTF | TGTGCCAGCAGCGAAGAAGGGACAGGGCCTAACTATGGCTACACCTTC
TRBD1 | TRBJ1-5 | . | TRBV6-2/TRBV6-3 | CASRLDRSGNQPQHF | TGTGCCAGCAGATTGGACAGGTCGGGCAATCAGCCCCAGCATTTT
TRBD2 | TRBJ2-3 | few | TRBV15 | CATSTPGLAGRDTQYF | TGTGCCACCAGCACACCGGGACTAGCGGGGAGAGATACGCAGTATTTT
. | TRBJ1-2 | . | TRBV4-3 | CASSQVATVYGYTF | TGCGCCAGCAGCCAAGTGGCGACAGTCTATGGCTACACCTTC